The clone carrying this T cell receptor beta chain was recorded at least ten times. Its antigen is unknown. This CDR3 has 15 residues. The germline gives CDR1 MRHNA, CDR2 SNTAGT. V was cut by 6 bases and J by 2 bases, with 15 bases left in between. This sample was included in a study of T cells after yellow fever vaccination. For the study at large: SMART-Seq v4 Ultra Low Input prepared the low-cell-number fractions.

As TCR cDNA was made by 5'RACE template switching, a universal primer site and UMIs were added. TCRdb fed the 5' RACE reads into MiXCR, producing one record per CDR3 protein. The table lists a few hundred thousand distinct CDR3 sequences, under 5% of them singletons. Study-level findings and limits: In FACS-sorted repertoires, abundant clonotypes from the bulk population could appear as contaminants. Post-booster reappearance was seen for most primary-vaccination clones (around 96% CD4, roughly 86% CD8).

This clonotype was sampled from a man aged 18-30 years who received the YFV17D yellow fever vaccine. The sequencing used PBMCs, collected 5 days after the yellow fever booster vaccination. This chain uses TRBV6-4 with TRBJ2-3; D gene ambiguous. The CDR3, as DNA: TGTGCCAGCAGCCATAGAGCCGGTGCCACAGATACGCAGTATTTT. Its translation: CASSHRAGATDTQYF.